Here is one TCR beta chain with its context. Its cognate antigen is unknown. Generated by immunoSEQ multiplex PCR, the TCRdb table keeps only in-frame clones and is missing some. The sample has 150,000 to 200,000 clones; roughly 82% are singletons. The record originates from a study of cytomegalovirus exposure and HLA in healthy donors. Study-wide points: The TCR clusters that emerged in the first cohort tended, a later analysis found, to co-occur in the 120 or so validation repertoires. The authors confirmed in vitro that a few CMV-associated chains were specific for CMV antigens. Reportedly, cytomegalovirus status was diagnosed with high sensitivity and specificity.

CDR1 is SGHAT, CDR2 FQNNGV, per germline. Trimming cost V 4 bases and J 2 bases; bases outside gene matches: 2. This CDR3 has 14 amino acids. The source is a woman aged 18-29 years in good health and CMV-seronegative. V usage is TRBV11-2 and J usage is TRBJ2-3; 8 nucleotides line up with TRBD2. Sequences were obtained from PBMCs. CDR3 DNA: TGTGCCAGCAGCTATAGCGGGACCACAGATACGCAGTATTTT. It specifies CASSYSGTTDTQYF.